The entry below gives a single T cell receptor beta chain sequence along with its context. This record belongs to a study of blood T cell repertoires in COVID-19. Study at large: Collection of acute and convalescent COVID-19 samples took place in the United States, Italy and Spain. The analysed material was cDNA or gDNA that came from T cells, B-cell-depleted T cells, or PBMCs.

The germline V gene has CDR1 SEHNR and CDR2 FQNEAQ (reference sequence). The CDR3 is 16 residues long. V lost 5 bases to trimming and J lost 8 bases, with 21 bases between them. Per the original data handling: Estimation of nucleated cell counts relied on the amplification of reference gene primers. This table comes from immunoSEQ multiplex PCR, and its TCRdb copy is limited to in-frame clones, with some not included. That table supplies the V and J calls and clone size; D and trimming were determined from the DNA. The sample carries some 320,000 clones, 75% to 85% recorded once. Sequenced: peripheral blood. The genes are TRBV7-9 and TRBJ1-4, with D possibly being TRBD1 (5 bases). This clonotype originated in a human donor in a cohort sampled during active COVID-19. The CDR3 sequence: CASSTRRPPGSEKLFF. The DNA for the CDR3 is TGTGCCAGCAGCACACGTCGCCCTCCAGGGTCAGAAAAACTGTTTTTT.